The TCR beta chain described here comes from a study of control samples from healthy donors and cancer patients. Profiling relied on immunoSEQ multiplex PCR, and the TCRdb table lists in-frame clones only, not all of them. The top ten hold 0.68% of the sample, which has about 160,000 clones, roughly nine tenths seen once. This CDR3 is built from 15 residues. Looked up from germline, CDR1 is DFQATT and CDR2 is SNEGSKA (reference sequence). With V trimmed by 3 bases and J by 6 bases, 8 bases remained unmatched. Sequencing input: blood. This chain uses TRBV20-1 with TRBJ1-6; 7 bases are shared with TRBD1. This TCR was sampled from a woman aged 25 to 45 in good health. The CDR3 loop reads CSASDSGTANSPLHF. In DNA, the CDR3 is TGCAGTGCTAGTGATTCCGGGACAGCTAATTCACCCCTCCACTTT.